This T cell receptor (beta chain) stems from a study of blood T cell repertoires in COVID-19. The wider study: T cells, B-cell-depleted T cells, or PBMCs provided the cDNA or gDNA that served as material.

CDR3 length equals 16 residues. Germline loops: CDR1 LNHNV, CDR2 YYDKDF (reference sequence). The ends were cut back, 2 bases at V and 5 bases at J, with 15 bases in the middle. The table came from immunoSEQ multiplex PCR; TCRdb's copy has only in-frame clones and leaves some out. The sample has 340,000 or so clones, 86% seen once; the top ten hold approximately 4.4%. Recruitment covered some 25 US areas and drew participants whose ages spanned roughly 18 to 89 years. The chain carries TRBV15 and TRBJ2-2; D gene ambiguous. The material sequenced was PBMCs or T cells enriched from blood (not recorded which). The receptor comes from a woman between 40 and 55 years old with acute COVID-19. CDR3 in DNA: TGTGCCACCAGCAGAACCATCTTTTACAATACCGGGGAGCTGTTTTTT. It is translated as CATSRTIFYNTGELFF.